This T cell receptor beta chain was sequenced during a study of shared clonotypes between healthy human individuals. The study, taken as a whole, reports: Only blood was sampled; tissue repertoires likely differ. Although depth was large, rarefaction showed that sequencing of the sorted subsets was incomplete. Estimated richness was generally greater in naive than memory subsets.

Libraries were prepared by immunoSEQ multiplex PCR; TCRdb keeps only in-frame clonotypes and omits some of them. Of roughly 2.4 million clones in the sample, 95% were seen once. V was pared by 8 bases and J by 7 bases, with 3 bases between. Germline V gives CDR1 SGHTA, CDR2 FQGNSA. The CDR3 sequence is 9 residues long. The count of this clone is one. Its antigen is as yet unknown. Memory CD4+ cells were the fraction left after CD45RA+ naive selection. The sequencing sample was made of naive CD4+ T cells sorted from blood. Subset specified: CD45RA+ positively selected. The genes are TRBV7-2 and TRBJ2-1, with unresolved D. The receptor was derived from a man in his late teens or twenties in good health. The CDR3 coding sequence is TGTGCCAGCCCAAATGAGCAGTTCTTC. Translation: CASPNEQFF.